This TCR beta chain was identified in a study of cytomegalovirus exposure and HLA in healthy donors. Study context: An early release of data contained about 85 million unique TCRs, which came from HLA-typed donors.

Primers included in the PCR were 60 Vbeta and 13 Jbeta primers. Profiling relied on immunoSEQ multiplex PCR, and the TCRdb table lists in-frame clones only, not all of them. The data show some 220,000 clones, with 80% to 90% seen just once and about 1% held by the top ten. A note on this clone: The target antigen is unknown.

General study results and limits: Per published reports, the classifier diagnosed cytomegalovirus status with high specificity and sensitivity.

This sequence originates from a woman younger than 30 in good health and CMV-seronegative. Sequencing input: PBMCs.

CDR3: CASRQAGWEQFF. The CDR3 coding sequence is TGTGCCAGCAGACAAGCGGGGTGGGAGCAGTTCTTC. This chain joins TRBV27 and TRBJ2-1, with 7 bases fitting TRBD2. This CDR3 spans 12 amino acids. The germline V gene encodes CDR1 MNHEY and CDR2 SMNVEV (reference sequence). V lost 6 bases to trimming and J lost 10 bases; unmatched junction nucleotides: 6.